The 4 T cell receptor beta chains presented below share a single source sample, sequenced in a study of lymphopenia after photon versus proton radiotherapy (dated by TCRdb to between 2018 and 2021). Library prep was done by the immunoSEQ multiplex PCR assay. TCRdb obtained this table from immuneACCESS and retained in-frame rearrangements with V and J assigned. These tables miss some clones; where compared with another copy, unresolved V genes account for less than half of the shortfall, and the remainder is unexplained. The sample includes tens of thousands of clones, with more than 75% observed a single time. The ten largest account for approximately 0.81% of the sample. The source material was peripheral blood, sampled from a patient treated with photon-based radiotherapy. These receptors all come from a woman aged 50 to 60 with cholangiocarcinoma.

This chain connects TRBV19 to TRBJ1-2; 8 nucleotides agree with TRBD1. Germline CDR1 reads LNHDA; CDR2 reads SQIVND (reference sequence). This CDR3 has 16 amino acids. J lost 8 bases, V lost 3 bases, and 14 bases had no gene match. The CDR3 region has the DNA TGTGCCAGTAGTATTTTTTGGGGACAGGCCCGATTAGGCTACACCTTC. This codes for CASSIFWGQARLGYTF. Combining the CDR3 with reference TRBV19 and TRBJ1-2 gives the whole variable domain DGGITQSPKYLFRKEGQNVTLSCEQNLNHDAMYWYRQDPGQGLRLIYYSQIVNDFQKGDIAEGYSVSREKKESFPLTVTSAQKNPTAFYLCASSIFWGQARLGYTFGSGTRLTVV.

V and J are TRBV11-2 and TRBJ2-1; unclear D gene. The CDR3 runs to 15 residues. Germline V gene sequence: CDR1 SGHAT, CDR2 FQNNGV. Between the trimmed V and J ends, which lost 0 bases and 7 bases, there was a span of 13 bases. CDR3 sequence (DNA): TGTGCCAGCAGCTTAGACGAAATGGGGAAAAATGAGCAGTTCTTC. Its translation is CASSLDEMGKNEQFF.

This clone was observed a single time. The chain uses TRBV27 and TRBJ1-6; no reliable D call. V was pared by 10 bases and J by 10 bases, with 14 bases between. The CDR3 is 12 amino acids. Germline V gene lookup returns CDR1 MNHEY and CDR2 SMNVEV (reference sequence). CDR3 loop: CATSVGNSPLHF. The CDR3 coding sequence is TGTGCCACTTCGGTGGGGAACTCACCCCTCCACTTT.

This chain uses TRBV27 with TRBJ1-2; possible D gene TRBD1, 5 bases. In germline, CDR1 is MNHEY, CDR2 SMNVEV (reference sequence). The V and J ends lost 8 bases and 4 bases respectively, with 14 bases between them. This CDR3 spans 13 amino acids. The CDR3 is CASGTGRTYGYTF. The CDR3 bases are TGTGCCAGCGGAACGGGACGGACCTATGGCTACACCTTC.